The sequence of this T cell receptor beta chain was determined in a study of T cell changes during pregnancy in multiple sclerosis. The CDR3 runs 13 residues. V gave up 3 bases and J gave up 7 bases; unmatched junction bases: 4. The germline gives CDR1 LNHDA, CDR2 SQIVND (reference sequence). Generated by immunoSEQ multiplex PCR, the TCRdb table keeps only in-frame clones and is missing some. The sample holds some 80,000 clones, about 89% seen once. This sequence joins TRBV19 and TRBJ1-1; TRBD1 matches 8 bases. This TCR was recovered from a female donor in good health, enrolled as a control in a pregnancy study. This specimen was peripheral blood, taken in the first trimester of pregnancy. The CDR3, as DNA: TGTGCCAGTAGTATCCGACAGGGGAATGAAGCTTTCTTT. Translating it yields CASSIRQGNEAFF.